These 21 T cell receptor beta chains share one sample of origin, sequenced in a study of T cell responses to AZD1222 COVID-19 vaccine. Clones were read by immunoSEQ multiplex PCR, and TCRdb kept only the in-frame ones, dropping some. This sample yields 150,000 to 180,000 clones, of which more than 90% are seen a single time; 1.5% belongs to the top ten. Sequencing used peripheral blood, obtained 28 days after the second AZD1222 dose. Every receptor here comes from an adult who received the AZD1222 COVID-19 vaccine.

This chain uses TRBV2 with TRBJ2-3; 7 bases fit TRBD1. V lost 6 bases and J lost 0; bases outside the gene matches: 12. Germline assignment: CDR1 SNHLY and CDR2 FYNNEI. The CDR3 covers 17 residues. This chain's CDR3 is CASRDPRDSTSTDTQYF. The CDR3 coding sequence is TGTGCCAGCAGAGACCCCCGGGACAGTACGAGCACAGATACGCAGTATTTT. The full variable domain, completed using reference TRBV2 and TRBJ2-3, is EPEVTQTPSHQVTQMGQEVILRCVPISNHLYFYWYRQILGQKVEFLVSFYNNEISEKSEIFDDQFSVERPDGSNFTLKIRSTKLEDSAMYFCASRDPRDSTSTDTQYFGPGTRLTVL.

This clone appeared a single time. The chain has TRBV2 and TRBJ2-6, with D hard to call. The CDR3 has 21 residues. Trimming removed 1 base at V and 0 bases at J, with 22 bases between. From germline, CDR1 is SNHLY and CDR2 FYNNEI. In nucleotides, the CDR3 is TGTGCCAGCAGTGAAGAATCGAGTGCAACCCTGACGGACTCTGGGGCCAACGTCCTGACTTTC. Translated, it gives CASSEESSATLTDSGANVLTF. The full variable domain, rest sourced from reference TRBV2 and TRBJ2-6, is EPEVTQTPSHQVTQMGQEVILRCVPISNHLYFYWYRQILGQKVEFLVSFYNNEISEKSEIFDDQFSVERPDGSNFTLKIRSTKLEDSAMYFCASSEESSATLTDSGANVLTFGAGSRLTVL.

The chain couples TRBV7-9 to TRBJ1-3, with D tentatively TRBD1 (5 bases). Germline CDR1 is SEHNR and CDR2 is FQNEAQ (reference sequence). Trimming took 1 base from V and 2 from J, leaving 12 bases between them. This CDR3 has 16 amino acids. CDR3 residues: CASSLGQPGPGNTIYF. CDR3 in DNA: TGTGCCAGCAGCTTAGGACAGCCGGGTCCTGGAAACACCATATATTTT.

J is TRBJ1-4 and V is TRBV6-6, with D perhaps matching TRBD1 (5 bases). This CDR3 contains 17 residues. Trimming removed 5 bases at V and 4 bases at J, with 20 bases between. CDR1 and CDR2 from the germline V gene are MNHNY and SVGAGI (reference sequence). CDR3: CASSHTTWAGLNEKLFF. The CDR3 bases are TGTGCCAGCAGTCACACTACTTGGGCAGGGCTTAATGAAAAACTGTTTTTT.

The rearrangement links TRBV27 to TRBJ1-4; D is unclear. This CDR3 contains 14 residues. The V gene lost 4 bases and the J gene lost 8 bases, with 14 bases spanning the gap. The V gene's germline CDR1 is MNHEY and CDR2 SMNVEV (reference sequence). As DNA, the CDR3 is TGTGCCAGCAGTTACGGCCCTAACCAAGAAAAACTGTTTTTT. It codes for CASSYGPNQEKLFF. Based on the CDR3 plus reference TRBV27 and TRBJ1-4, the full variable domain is EAQVTQNPRYLITVTGKKLTVTCSQNMNHEYMSWYRQDPGLGLRQIYYSMNVEVTDKGDVPEGYKVSRKEKRNFPLILESPSPNQTSLYFCASSYGPNQEKLFFGSGTQLSVL.

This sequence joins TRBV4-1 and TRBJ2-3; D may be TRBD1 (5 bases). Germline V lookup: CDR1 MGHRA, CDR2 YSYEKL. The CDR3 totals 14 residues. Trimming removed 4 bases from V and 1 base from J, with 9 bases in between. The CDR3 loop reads CASSLTRGTDTQYF. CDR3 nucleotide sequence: TGCGCCAGCAGCCTGACCAGGGGCACAGATACGCAGTATTTT.

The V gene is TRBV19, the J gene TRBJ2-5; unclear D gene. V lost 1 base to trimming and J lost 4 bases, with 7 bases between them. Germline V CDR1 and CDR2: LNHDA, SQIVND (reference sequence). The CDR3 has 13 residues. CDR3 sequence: CASSIGPPETQYF. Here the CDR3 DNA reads TGTGCCAGTAGTATAGGGCCGCCAGAGACCCAGTACTTC.

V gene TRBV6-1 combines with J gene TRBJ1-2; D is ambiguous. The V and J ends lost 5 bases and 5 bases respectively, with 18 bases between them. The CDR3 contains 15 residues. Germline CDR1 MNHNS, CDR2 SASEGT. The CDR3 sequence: CASSTAGFPLYGYTF. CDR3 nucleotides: TGTGCCAGCAGTACCGCCGGTTTTCCCCTTTATGGCTACACCTTC.

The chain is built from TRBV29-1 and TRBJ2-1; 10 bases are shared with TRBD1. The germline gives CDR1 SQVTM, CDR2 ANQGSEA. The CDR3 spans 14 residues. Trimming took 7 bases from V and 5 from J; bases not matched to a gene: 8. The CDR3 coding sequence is TGCAGCGCTACCCCTGGGACAGGGGACAATGAGCAGTTCTTC. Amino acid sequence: CSATPGTGDNEQFF.

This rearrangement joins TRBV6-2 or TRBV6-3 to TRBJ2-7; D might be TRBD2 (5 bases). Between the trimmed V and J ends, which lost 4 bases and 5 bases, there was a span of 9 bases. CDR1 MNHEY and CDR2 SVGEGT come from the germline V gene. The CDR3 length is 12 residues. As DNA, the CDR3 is TGTGCCAGCAGTTCGGGGAACGACGAGCAGTACTTC. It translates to CASSSGNDEQYF.

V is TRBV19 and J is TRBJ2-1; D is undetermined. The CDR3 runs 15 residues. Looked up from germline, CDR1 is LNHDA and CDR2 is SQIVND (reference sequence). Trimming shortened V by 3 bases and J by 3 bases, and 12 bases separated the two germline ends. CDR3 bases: TGTGCCAGTAGTATGATACCGGGCCTCTACAATGAGCAGTTCTTC. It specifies CASSMIPGLYNEQFF.

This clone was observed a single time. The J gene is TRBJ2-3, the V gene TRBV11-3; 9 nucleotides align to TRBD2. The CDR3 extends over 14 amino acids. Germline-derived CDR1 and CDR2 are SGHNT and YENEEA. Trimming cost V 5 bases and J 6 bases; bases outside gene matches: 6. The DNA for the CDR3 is TGTGCCAGCAGCCTGCGGGGGGGCAGGGATACGCAGTATTTT. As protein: CASSLRGGRDTQYF. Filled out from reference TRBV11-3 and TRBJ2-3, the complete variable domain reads EAGVVQSPRYKIIEKKQPVAFWCNPISGHNTLYWYLQNLGQGPELLIRYENEEAVDDSQLPKDRFSAERLKGVDSTLKIQPAELGDSAVYLCASSLRGGRDTQYFGPGTRLTVL.

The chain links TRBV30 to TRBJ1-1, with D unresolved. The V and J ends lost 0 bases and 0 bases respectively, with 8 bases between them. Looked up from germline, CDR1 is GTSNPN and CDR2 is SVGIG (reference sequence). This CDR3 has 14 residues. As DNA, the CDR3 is TGTGCCTGGAGTGTAAGTGAAGTGAACACTGAAGCTTTCTTT. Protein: CAWSVSEVNTEAFF.

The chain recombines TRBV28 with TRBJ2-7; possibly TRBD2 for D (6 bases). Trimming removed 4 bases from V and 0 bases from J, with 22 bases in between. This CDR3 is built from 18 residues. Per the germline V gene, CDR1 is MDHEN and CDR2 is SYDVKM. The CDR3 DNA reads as TGTGCCAGCAGTTCCACCCACCCGGGAGCTACATCCTCCTACGAGCAGTACTTC. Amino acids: CASSSTHPGATSSYEQYF. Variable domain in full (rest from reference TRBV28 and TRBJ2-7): DVKVTQSSRYLVKRTGEKVFLECVQDMDHENMFWYRQDPGLGLRLIYFSYDVKMKEKGDIPEGYSVSREKKERFSLILESASTNQTSMYLCASSSTHPGATSSYEQYFGPGTRLTVT.

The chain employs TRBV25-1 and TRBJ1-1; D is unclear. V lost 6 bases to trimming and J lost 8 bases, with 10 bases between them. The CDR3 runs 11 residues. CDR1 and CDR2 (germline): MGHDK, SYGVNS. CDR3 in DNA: TGTGCCAGCAGAGACACGGTCGAAGCTTTCTTT. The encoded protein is CASRDTVEAFF.

CDR3 bases: TGTGCCAGCAATCCGGGGACTAGCGTCTACAATGAGCAGTTCTTC. Translation gives CASNPGTSVYNEQFF. The V and J genes are TRBV6-5 and TRBJ2-1; 10 bases match TRBD2. Germline loops: CDR1 MNHEY, CDR2 SVGAGI. Trimming cost V 7 bases and J 3 bases; bases outside gene matches: 6. The length of the CDR3 is 15 residues.

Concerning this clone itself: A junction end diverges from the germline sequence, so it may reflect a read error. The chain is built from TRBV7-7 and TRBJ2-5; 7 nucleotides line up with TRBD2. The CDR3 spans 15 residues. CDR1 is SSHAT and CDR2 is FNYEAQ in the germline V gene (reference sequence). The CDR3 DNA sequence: TGTGCTAGCAGCTTAGGCACTAGCGCCCAAGAGACCCAGTACTTC. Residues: CASSLGTSAQETQYF.

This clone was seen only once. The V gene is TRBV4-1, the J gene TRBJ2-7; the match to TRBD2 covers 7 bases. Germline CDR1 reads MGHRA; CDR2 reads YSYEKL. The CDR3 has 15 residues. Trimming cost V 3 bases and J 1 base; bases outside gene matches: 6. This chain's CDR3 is CASSHLGGGSYEQYF. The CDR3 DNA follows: TGCGCCAGCAGCCACCTTGGGGGGGGTTCCTACGAGCAGTACTTC.

Written as DNA, the CDR3 is TGTGCCAGCAGCCCGGGGACGGCGAACACTGAAGCTTTCTTT. It encodes CASSPGTANTEAFF. The rearrangement links TRBV5-5 to TRBJ1-1, with D possibly being TRBD1 (5 bases). The germline gives CDR1 SGHKS, CDR2 YYEKEE (reference sequence). The CDR3 spans 14 residues. V lost 4 bases to trimming and J lost 1 base, with 11 bases between them.

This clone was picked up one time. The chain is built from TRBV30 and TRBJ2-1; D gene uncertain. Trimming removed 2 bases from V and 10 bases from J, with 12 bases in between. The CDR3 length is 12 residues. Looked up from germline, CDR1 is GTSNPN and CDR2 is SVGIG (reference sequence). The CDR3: CAWSKGPGEQFF. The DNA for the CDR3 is TGTGCCTGGAGTAAGGGCCCTGGAGAGCAGTTCTTC.

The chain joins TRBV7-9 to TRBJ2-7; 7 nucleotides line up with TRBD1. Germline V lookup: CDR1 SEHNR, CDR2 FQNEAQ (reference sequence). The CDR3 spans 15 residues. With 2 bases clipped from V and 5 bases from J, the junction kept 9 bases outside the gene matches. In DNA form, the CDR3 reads TGTGCCAGCAGCTTACTCCGTCAGGGGGACGACGAGCAGTACTTC. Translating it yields CASSLLRQGDDEQYF.